This T cell receptor (beta chain) was documented in a study of neoadjuvant nivolumab and ipilimumab in lung cancer. The protocol was immunoSEQ multiplex PCR, while the TCRdb copy is restricted to in-frame clones and leaves out a portion. The sample contains about 8,600 clones, about 80% of which appear only once. The CDR3 is 14 amino acids. Between the trimmed V and J ends, which lost 3 bases and 1 base, there was a span of 10 bases. Germline V CDR1 and CDR2: MNHEY, SMNVEV (reference sequence). The clonotype was recovered from an adult with non-small cell lung cancer. The gene calls are TRBV27 and TRBJ2-7; D is perhaps TRBD1 (5 bases). Here the sequenced sample was tumor tissue, taken after neoadjuvant nivolumab, alone or with ipilimumab, at or shortly before surgery. This chain's CDR3 is CASSLQGKSYEQYF. CDR3 sequence (DNA): TGTGCCAGCAGTTTGCAGGGAAAATCCTACGAGCAGTACTTC.